This entry lists 6 T cell receptor beta chains sequenced from one sample in a study of human CD8 memory T cell subsets. Libraries for TCR beta were constructed using UMI-labeled 5' RACE. TCRdb processed the 5' RACE reads again and assigns one entry to each CDR3 protein, with no DNA. In total, the table holds around 12,000 distinct CDR3 sequences. The sequencing input was CD8+ T cells from PBMCs. The receptor set was obtained from a human donor in good health.

This CDR3 is CASSRTSGGAHEQYF. The gene calls are TRBV5-1 and TRBJ2-7; there is no DNA to check the TCRdb D call of TRBD2. The CDR3 has 15 residues. Germline CDR1 reads SGHRS; CDR2 reads YFSETQ.

The rearrangement uses TRBV30 and TRBJ2-5; the D call of TRBD1 rests on TCRdb alone, since no DNA is present to check it. Germline V gene data show CDR1 as GTSNPN and CDR2 as SVGIG (reference sequence). This CDR3 region has 13 residues. CDR3 loop: CAWSYEGAKTQYF.

This rearrangement joins TRBV3-1 to TRBJ2-1; TCRdb's D gene call, TRBD2, goes unchecked for lack of DNA. CDR1 and CDR2 (germline): LGHDT, YNNKEL (reference sequence). This CDR3 contains 17 residues. The CDR3 loop reads CASSQWRAAGSYNEQFF.

According to its frequency, this clonotype is medium-sized. The chain combines TRBV7-8 with TRBJ2-7; TCRdb names TRBD2, which stays unverified in the absence of DNA. This CDR3 contains 16 residues. The germline CDR1 and CDR2 sequences are SGHVS and FQNEAQ. The CDR3 sequence: CASSPHSVLAGNEQYF.

The chain has TRBV6-6 and TRBJ2-2. Germline CDR1 MNHNY, CDR2 SVGAGI (reference sequence). This CDR3 spans 16 amino acids. CDR3 protein: CASSYGQDDPIGELFF.

The gene calls are TRBV27 and TRBJ1-1. The germline gives CDR1 MNHEY, CDR2 SMNVEV (reference sequence). This CDR3 has 14 amino acids. The CDR3 loop reads CASSLSGAITEAFF.